This T cell receptor beta chain was identified in a study of blood T cells in healthy people across ages (dated by TCRdb to about 2015). For the study in its entirety: In model experiments, template switching captured roughly one uniquely barcoded TCR beta cDNA molecule for every two T cells. To track age-related changes in TCR beta repertoire diversity, the study relied on deep sequencing normalized with unique cDNA molecular identifiers. The donors were divided into four age groups: young (average approximately 17 years), middle-aged (approximately 39), aged (about 60) and long-lived (82). To avoid experimental bias, donors of different ages were spread randomly across the sequencing lanes. The study analyzed two additional independent replicas of 1 million unique cDNA reads from the same blood draw for two donors, one aged 18 to 29 and one aged 80 or older. The research as a whole found: Total diversity estimates from one million sequenced T cells were considered lower bounds and underestimates. Compared with the aged group, the long-lived group had more naive CD4+ T cells, fewer expanded clones and increased TCR diversity, a pattern suggesting age selection. Observed TCR beta diversity per million T cells fell roughly linearly with age, and a significant reduction was already apparent by age roughly 40. Because donor CMV infection status was unknown, age-related changes in expanded clonotypes were potentially confounded. Conclusive comparison of naive and antigen-experienced compartments was prevented by the profiling of bulk unsorted PBMCs. The percentage of naive T cells measured by flow cytometry correlated strongly with observed TCR beta diversity.

Taken from cysteine to phenylalanine, the CDR3 has 16 residues. Of all the DNA, just the CDR3 is kept, 48 bases in frame from base 1. CDR1 and CDR2, per the germline V gene, are SGHRS and YFSETQ. V is pruned by 4 bases and J by 4 bases, leaving 9 bases of the junction without a gene match. The roughly 42 donors, aged roughly 6 to 90 years, were systemically healthy Caucasian individuals from Russia. About 10 milliliters of peripheral blood were drawn from each donor into EDTA-treated Vacutainer tubes. Ficoll-Paque density-gradient centrifugation was used to isolate PBMCs, with at least 6.5 million per sample. Trizol reagent was used to extract total RNA from PBMCs, with at least 5 micrograms per sample. For every donor, an aliquot of PBMCs went through flow cytometry to measure the percentages of naive CD45RAhigh/CD27high T cells. In this sample, this clonotype turned up once. Which antigen it targets is not known. Nothing much larger sits one base from this clone, and base qualities are not available.

The library was produced with 5' RACE. Sequencing relied on an Illumina HiSeq 2500. The second PCR ran for about 6 to 12 cycles and used a J-beta primer mix along with a sample-barcoded 5' primer. Each TCR beta cDNA molecule received a unique molecular identifier from a template-switch 5' adaptor carrying 12 random nucleotides. Each sample yielded at least 2.5 million CDR3-containing paired-end reads. First-strand cDNA synthesis was performed from all RNA using the Mint cDNA synthesis kit, with priming by a TRBC-specific oligonucleotide. All cDNA was treated with uracil-DNA glycosylase and then went through a first 18-cycle PCR with the universal primers M1SS and BC2_uni_R. As for how the authors treated the data: Each sample was normalized by randomly selecting 1 million high-quality reads, each carrying a distinct molecular identifier. Reads with shared molecular identifiers were discarded instead of being binned into consensus sequences. MiTCR, set to a Q25 quality threshold and the strictest error-elimination algorithm, was used for CDR3 identification, clonotype clustering and error correction. Lower-bound total TCR beta diversity was estimated with a nonparametric unseen species model using Euler transformation. TCRdb applied fastp at Q25 and MiXCR to the public reads, then kept only in-frame beta chains. Rows are unified per CDR3 protein, each entry keeping the most common DNA and genes. It is TCRdb's table, rather than the study itself, that gives the V and J calls and clone size. The sample table holds over 1,200,000 distinct CDR3 sequences, of which approximately 59% were seen once. Of the sample, about 6.3% is held by the ten largest clones.

The material sequenced was blood. In this chain, TRBV5-1 is recombined with TRBJ2-3, with 10 central nucleotides matching TRBD1. The TCR comes from a man younger than 35 in good health. The CDR3 protein: CASSTTGTGVPDTQYF. Read as DNA, the sequence is TGCGCCAGCAGCACAACCGGGACAGGGGTTCCAGATACGCAGTATTTT.